This is a list of T cell receptor beta chains from one sample in a study of blood T cell repertoires in COVID-19. The table came from immunoSEQ multiplex PCR; TCRdb's copy has only in-frame clones and leaves some out. The table records about 78,000 clones, roughly 86% of them present only once. The sequencing sample was made of peripheral blood. The receptors derive from a man in his fifties with active or convalescent COVID-19. Both conserved end residues are part of each CDR3. The D gene is left open where the match is weak. Size is omitted from some rows. Given values are once, few, many or a class for expanded clones.

.	TRBJ2-6	.	18	TRBV18	TGTGCCAGCTCCCTTACGATATTGGGGGGTAATGGGGCCAACGTCCTGACTTTC	CASSLTILGGNGANVLTF
.	TRBJ1-6	.	14	TRBV9	TGTGCCAGCAGCTCAGAAGGCAGCGATTCACCCCTCCACTTT	CASSSEGSDSPLHF
.	TRBJ2-2	.	13	TRBV13	TGTGCCAGCTGTCTCGCGAACACCGGGGAGCTGTTTTTT	CASCLANTGELFF
TRBD1	TRBJ2-2	.	12	TRBV6-5	TGTGCCACCGAGGGGGACAGTCCGGAGCTGTTTTTT	CATEGDSPELFF
.	TRBJ1-4	.	14	TRBV3-1/TRBV3-2	TGTGCCAGCAGCCAAGCCCAGGGAAGTGAAAAACTGTTTTTT	CASSQAQGSEKLFF
TRBD1	TRBJ1-2	.	17	TRBV28	TGTGCCAGCAGTCTCGGGACAGGGAGAGGTTATAGCTATGGCTACACCTTC	CASSLGTGRGYSYGYTF
.	TRBJ2-7	.	15	TRBV30	TGTGCCTGGAGTCCACGGACGGACAGACTCTACGAGCAGTACTTC	CAWSPRTDRLYEQYF
.	TRBJ2-3	.	16	TRBV5-1	TGCGCCAGCAGCTTGGACCGTACAGGGAACACAGATACGCAGTATTTT	CASSLDRTGNTDTQYF
.	TRBJ1-2	.	14	TRBV10-3	TGTGCCATCAGTGAAATAACAGGATCGTCTGGCTACACCTTC	CAISEITGSSGYTF
.	TRBJ2-3	.	11	TRBV5-6	TGTGCCAGCAGACAGGGAGATACGCAGTATTTT	CASRQGDTQYF
TRBD1	TRBJ1-2	.	15	TRBV6-6	TGTGCCAGCAGTTACCCTACCGACAGGGACTATGGCTACACCTTC	CASSYPTDRDYGYTF
TRBD1	TRBJ1-2	.	14	TRBV9	TGTGCCAGCAGCGTAGCACAGGGGAACTATGGCTACACCTTC	CASSVAQGNYGYTF
TRBD2	TRBJ2-2	.	16	TRBV11-3	TGTGCCAGCAGCTGGGGGACTAGCGGGAACACCGGGGAGCTGTTTTTT	CASSWGTSGNTGELFF
TRBD1	TRBJ1-3	.	14	TRBV5-6	TGTGCCAGCAGCTATGGGACAGAGGGAAACACCATATATTTT	CASSYGTEGNTIYF
.	TRBJ1-2	.	15	TRBV4-1	TGCGCCAGCAGCCAAGAGAGGGGGAACCTCTACGGCTACACCTTC	CASSQERGNLYGYTF
TRBD1	TRBJ1-5	.	15	TRBV7-8	TGTGCCAGCAGCTCCTGGACAGGGGGAGTTCAGCCCCAGCATTTT	CASSSWTGGVQPQHF
.	TRBJ1-1	few	15	TRBV12-1	TGTGCCAGCAGCCTAAACTCAGGGGGATACACTGAAGCTTTCTTT	CASSLNSGGYTEAFF
TRBD2	TRBJ2-2	.	15	TRBV5-1	TGCGCCAGCAGTCCCGGGACTAGCGGCACCGGGGAGCTGTTTTTT	CASSPGTSGTGELFF
.	TRBJ2-6	.	18	TRBV28	TGTGCCAGCAGACCATTACAGGGCCCTAGCTCTGGGGCCAACGTCCTGACTTTC	CASRPLQGPSSGANVLTF
TRBD1	TRBJ1-5	.	13	TRBV11-2	TGTGCCAGCAGCCCTCAGGGGGATCAGCCCCAGCATTTT	CASSPQGDQPQHF
TRBD1	TRBJ1-2	.	16	TRBV15	TGTGCCACCAGCAGAGATAGGGGACAGTCAAACTATGGCTACACCTTC	CATSRDRGQSNYGYTF
TRBD1	TRBJ1-2	.	14	TRBV6-5	TGTGCCAGCAGCCTTAGTTACAGGGGATATGGCTACACCTTC	CASSLSYRGYGYTF
TRBD1	TRBJ2-5	once	17	TRBV2	TGTGCCAGCAGGGGACAGGGCATTGGTCAAAGATTATGGACCCAGTACTTC	CASRGQGIGQRLWTQYF
TRBD1	TRBJ1-6	.	18	TRBV2	TGTGCCAGCAGTGATCCCCCGGACAGGGGCTTATATAATTCACCCCTCCACTTT	CASSDPPDRGLYNSPLHF
.	TRBJ2-2	.	12	TRBV6-6	TGTGCCAGCAGTGCAGGCACCGGGGAGCTGTTTTTT	CASSAGTGELFF
TRBD1	TRBJ2-3	.	15	TRBV7-9	TGTGCCAGCAGCCCGTTTGGACAGGGGACAGATACGCAGTATTTT	CASSPFGQGTDTQYF
TRBD1	TRBJ2-3	.	14	TRBV3-1/TRBV3-2	TGTGCCAGCAGCCCCGGACAGGGGGTAGATACGCAGTATTTT	CASSPGQGVDTQYF
.	TRBJ2-2	few	15	TRBV13	TGTGCCAGCAGCTTAGACAGGAGAGGCACCGGGGAGCTGTTTTTT	CASSLDRRGTGELFF
.	TRBJ2-2	.	14	TRBV3-1/TRBV3-2	TGTGCCAGCAGCCGAATACAGGGTACCGGGGAGCTGTTTTTT	CASSRIQGTGELFF
.	TRBJ1-2	.	13	TRBV12-1	TGTGCCAGCAGCGCGGGACAGTTGGTTGGCTACACCTTC	CASSAGQLVGYTF
.	TRBJ1-5	.	14	TRBV5-6	TGTGCCAGCAGCTTGGCACGGGGGGATCAGCCCCAGCATTTT	CASSLARGDQPQHF
.	TRBJ1-2	.	13	TRBV14	TGTGCCAGCAGCCAAGAAACAGGATATGGCTACACCTTC	CASSQETGYGYTF
TRBD1	TRBJ1-5	many	17	TRBV23-1	TGCGCCAGCAGTCAATCTTGGCAGGGGGAAAGCAATCAGCCCCAGCATTTT	CASSQSWQGESNQPQHF
TRBD1	TRBJ1-1	.	13	TRBV12-3/TRBV12-4	TGTGCCAGCACCCGACAGGGCGACACTGAAGCTTTCTTT	CASTRQGDTEAFF
TRBD2	TRBJ2-5	.	18	TRBV6-2/TRBV6-3	TGTGCCAGCAGTTACCAACCCGGACTAGCGGGGGGCCAAGAGACCCAGTACTTC	CASSYQPGLAGGQETQYF
.	TRBJ1-1	.	13	TRBV5-6	TGTGCCAGCAGCTTGGACAGTCGAAGGGAAGCTTTCTTT	CASSLDSRREAFF
TRBD2	TRBJ2-3	.	19	TRBV5-1	TGCGCCAGCAGCATAGGGACTAGCGGGGGCCCCTATAGCACAGATACGCAGTATTTT	CASSIGTSGGPYSTDTQYF
.	TRBJ2-1	few	15	TRBV7-6	TGTGCCAGCAGCTTGGACTCAACCTCCTACAATGAGCAGTTCTTC	CASSLDSTSYNEQFF
.	TRBJ2-3	.	14	TRBV5-1	TGCGCCAGCTCAGAGGGACTGCACACAGATACGCAGTATTTT	CASSEGLHTDTQYF
.	TRBJ2-7	.	13	TRBV7-9	TGTGCCAGCAGCATATCCGGAGCGGACCAGCAGTACTTC	CASSISGADQQYF
TRBD1	TRBJ1-6	.	13	TRBV11-3	TGTGCCAGCAGGGACAGGGTAGAACCACCCCTCCACTTT	CASRDRVEPPLHF
.	TRBJ2-7	.	14	TRBV16	TGTGCCAGCAGCTTTTCGACAGAAACCTACGAGCAGTACTTC	CASSFSTETYEQYF
.	TRBJ1-1	.	14	TRBV28	TGTGCCAGCAGTACCACTTTGCTGAACACTGAAGCTTTCTTT	CASSTTLLNTEAFF
.	TRBJ2-2	once	14	TRBV3-1/TRBV3-2	TGTGCCAGCAGCCGGGGCCCGAACACCGGGGAGCTGTTTTTT	CASSRGPNTGELFF